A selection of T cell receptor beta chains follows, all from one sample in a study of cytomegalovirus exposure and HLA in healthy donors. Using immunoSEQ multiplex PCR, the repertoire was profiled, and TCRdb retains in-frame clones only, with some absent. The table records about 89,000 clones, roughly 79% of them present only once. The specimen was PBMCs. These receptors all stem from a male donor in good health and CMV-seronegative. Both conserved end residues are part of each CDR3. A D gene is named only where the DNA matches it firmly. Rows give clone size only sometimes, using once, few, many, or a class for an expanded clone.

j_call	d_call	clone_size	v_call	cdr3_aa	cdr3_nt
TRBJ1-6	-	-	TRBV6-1	CASSVNREEALHF	TGTGCCAGCAGTGTTAATCGTGAGGAGGCCCTCCACTTT
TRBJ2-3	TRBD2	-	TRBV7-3	CASSRGAGGSTDTQYF	TGTGCCAGCAGCCGGGGTGCGGGGGGAAGCACAGATACGCAGTATTTT
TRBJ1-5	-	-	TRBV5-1	CASSLNSGRNQPQHF	TGCGCCAGCAGCTTGAACAGTGGGAGAAATCAGCCCCAGCATTTT
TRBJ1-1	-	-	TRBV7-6	CASSLRRKGLSNTEAFF	TGTGCCAGCAGCTTACGCCGAAAGGGACTCTCGAACACTGAAGCTTTCTTT
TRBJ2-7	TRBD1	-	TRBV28	CASSLQGADEQYF	TGTGCCAGCAGTTTACAGGGGGCTGACGAGCAGTACTTC
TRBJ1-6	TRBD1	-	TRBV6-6	CASSYGRGQASPLHF	TGTGCCAGCAGTTACGGGCGCGGACAGGCTTCCCCCCTCCACTTT
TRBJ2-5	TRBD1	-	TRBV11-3	CASSLARTGGRETQYF	TGTGCCAGCAGCTTAGCCCGGACAGGGGGCCGAGAGACCCAGTACTTC
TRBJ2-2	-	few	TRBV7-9	CASSLVGGELFF	TGTGCCAGCAGCCTCGTCGGCGGGGAGCTGTTTTTT
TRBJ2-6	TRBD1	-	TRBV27	CASRGDRGANVLTF	TGTGCCAGCAGGGGGGACAGGGGAGCCAACGTCCTGACTTTC
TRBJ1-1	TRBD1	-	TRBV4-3	CASSPATGENTEAFF	TGCGCCAGCAGCCCAGCGACAGGGGAGAACACTGAAGCTTTCTTT
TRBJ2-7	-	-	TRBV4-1	CASSQEGLRSGEQYF	TGCGCCAGCAGCCAAGAGGGCCTGAGGTCAGGGGAGCAGTACTTC
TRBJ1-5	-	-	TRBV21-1	CASSKSQGDCQPQHF	TGTGCCAGCAGCAAGAGTCAGGGGGACTGTCAGCCCCAGCATTTT
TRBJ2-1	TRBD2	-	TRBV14	CASSRSRGTIPSYNEQFF	TGTGCCAGCAGCCGAAGTCGAGGGACTATTCCTTCCTACAATGAGCAGTTCTTC
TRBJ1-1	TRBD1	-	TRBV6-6	CASSASTGAPNAEAFF	TGTGCCAGCAGTGCCTCTACAGGGGCACCCAACGCTGAAGCTTTCTTT
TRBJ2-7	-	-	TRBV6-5	CASSYGPGSSSYEQYF	TGTGCCAGCAGTTACGGCCCCGGGAGTAGCTCCTACGAGCAGTACTTC
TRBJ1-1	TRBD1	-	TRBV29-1	CSVRQGMTEAFF	TGCAGCGTACGACAGGGTATGACTGAAGCTTTCTTT
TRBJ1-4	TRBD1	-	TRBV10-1	CASSDRQGDEKLFF	TGCGCCAGCAGTGACAGGCAGGGGGATGAAAAACTGTTTTTT
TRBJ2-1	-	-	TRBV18	CASSPPKGLVRNELFF	TGTGCCAGCTCACCCCCCAAAGGACTCGTCCGCAATGAGCTGTTCTTC
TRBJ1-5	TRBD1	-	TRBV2	CAIRQGDQPQHF	TGTGCCATCCGACAGGGCGATCAGCCCCAGCATTTT
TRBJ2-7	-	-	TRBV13	CASSYRRDKVTNEQYF	TGTGCCAGCAGCTACCGCCGGGACAAGGTGACGAACGAGCAGTACTTC
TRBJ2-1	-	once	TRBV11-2	CASSLEILQFF	TGTGCCAGCAGCTTAGAAATATTACAGTTCTTC
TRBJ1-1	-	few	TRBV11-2	CASSLGQNTEAFF	TGTGCCAGCAGCTTAGGACAGAACACTGAAGCTTTCTTT
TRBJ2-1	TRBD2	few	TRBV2	CASGGPGRASYNEQFF	TGTGCCAGCGGAGGTCCGGGGAGGGCCTCTTACAATGAGCAGTTCTTC